This T cell receptor (beta chain) stems from a study of identical twins. The study, taken as a whole, reports: Within monozygotic twins, out-of-frame TCR alpha sharing was underestimated by the models.

Germline trimming cut 5 bases from V and 6 bases from J; bases unmatched to any gene: 5. This CDR3 has 14 amino acids. CDR1 MNHEY and CDR2 SVGAGI come from the germline V gene. A few counts support this clonotype. Its antigen is undetermined. MiXCR was run by TCRdb on the 5' RACE reads, yielding one entry per CDR3 protein. The sample consists of 700,000 to 950,000 distinct CDR3 sequences, 9% to 15% of them appearing once. The sample also formed part of further work on yellow fever vaccine responses in identical twins.

The specimen was PBMCs. This chain joins TRBV6-5 and TRBJ2-2, with 8 bases that match TRBD2. This receptor was identified in a woman aged 18-35 years in good health. The CDR3 is CASSNGGVAGELFF. Written as DNA, the CDR3 is TGTGCCAGCAGTAACGGGGGGGTAGCCGGGGAGCTGTTTTTT.